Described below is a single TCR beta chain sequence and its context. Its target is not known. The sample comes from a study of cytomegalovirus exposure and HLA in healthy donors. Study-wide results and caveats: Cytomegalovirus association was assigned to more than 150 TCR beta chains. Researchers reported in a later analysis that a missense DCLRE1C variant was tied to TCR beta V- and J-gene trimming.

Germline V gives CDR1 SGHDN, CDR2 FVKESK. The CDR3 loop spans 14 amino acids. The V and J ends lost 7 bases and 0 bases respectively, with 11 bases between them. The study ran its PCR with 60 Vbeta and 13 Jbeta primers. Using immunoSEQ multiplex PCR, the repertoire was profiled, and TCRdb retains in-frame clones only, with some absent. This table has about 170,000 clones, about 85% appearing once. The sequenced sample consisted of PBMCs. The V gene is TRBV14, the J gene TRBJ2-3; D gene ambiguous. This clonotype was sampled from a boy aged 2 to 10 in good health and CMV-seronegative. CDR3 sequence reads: CASKPRESTDTQYF. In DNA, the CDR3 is TGTGCCAGCAAACCCCGTGAGAGCACAGATACGCAGTATTTT.